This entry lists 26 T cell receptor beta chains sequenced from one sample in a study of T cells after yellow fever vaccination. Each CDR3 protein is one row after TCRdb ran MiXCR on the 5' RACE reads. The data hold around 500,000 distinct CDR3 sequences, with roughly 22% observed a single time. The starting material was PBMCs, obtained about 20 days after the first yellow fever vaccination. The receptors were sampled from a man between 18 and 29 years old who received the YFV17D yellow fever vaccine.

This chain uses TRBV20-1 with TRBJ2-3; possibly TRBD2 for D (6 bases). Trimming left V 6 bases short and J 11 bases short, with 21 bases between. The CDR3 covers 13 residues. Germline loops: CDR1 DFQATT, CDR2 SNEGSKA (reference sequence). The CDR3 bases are TGCAGTGCCACCGGAGGGACTCTTATCCAGCAGTATTTT. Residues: CSATGGTLIQQYF.

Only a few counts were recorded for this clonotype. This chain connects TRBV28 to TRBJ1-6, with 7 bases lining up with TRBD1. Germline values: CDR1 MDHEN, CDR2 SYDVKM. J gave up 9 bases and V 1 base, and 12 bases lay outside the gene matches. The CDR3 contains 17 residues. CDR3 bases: TGTGCCAGCAGTTTATCCCCCTACGACAGGGTGACTTCACCCCTCCACTTT. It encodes CASSLSPYDRVTSPLHF.

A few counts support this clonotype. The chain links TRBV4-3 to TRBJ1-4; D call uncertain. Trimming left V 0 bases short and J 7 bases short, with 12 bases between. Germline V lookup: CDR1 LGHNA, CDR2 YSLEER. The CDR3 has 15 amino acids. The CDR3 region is CASSQDRRRGEKLFF. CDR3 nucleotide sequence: TGCGCCAGCAGCCAAGACCGCAGGCGGGGTGAAAAACTGTTTTTT.

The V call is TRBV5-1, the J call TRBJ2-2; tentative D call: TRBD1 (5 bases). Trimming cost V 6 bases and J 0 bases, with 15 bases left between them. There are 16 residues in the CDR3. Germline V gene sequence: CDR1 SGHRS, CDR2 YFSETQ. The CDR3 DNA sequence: TGCGCCAGCAACCTCCTAGGGGATTCGAACACCGGGGAGCTGTTTTTT. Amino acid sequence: CASNLLGDSNTGELFF.

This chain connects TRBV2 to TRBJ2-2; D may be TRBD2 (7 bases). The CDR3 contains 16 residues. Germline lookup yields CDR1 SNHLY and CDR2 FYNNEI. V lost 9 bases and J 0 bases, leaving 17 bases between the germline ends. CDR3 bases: TGTGCCAGGGGGGGGACCAGGGGCTCGAACACCGGGGAGCTGTTTTTT. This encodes CARGGTRGSNTGELFF.

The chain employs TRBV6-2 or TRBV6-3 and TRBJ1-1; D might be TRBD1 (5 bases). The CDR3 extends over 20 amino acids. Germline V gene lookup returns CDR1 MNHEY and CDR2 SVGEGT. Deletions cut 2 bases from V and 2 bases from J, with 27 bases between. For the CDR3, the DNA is TGTGCCAGCAGTTACAATTACGAATCTGGGGGAAGCGGGTTCAACACTGAAGCTTTCTTT. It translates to CASSYNYESGGSGFNTEAFF.

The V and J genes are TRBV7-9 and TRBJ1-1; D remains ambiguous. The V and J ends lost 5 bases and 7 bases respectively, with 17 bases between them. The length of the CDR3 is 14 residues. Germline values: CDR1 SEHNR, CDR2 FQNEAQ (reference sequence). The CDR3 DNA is TGTGCCAGCAGCCCCCGGGTACCCAGCATTGAAGCTTTCTTT. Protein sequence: CASSPRVPSIEAFF.

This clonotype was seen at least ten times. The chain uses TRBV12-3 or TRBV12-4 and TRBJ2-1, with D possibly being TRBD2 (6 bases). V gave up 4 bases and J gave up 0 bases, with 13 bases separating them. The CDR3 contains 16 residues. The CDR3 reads CASSSPGVSSYNEQFF. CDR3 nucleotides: TGTGCCAGCAGTTCTCCGGGGGTGAGCTCCTACAATGAGCAGTTCTTC.

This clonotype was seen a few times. CDR3 amino acids: CASMGEAGELFF. The CDR3 region has the DNA TGTGCCAGCATGGGGGAAGCCGGGGAGCTGTTTTTT. The chain is built from TRBV7-6 and TRBJ2-2; D is tentatively TRBD1 or TRBD2 (5 bases each). Germline V gene lookup returns CDR1 SGHVS and CDR2 FNYEAQ. Between the trimmed V and J ends, which lost 7 bases and 6 bases, there was a span of 9 bases. This CDR3 has 12 amino acids.

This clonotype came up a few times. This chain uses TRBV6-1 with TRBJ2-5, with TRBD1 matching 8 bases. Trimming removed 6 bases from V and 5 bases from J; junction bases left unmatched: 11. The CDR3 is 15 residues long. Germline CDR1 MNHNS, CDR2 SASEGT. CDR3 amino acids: CASRTQGARLETQYF. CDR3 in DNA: TGTGCCAGCAGGACCCAGGGGGCGAGGCTTGAGACCCAGTACTTC.

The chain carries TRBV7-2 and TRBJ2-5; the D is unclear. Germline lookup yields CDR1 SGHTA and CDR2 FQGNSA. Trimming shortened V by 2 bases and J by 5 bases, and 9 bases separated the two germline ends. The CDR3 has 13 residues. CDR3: CASSLTFRETQYF. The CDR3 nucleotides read TGTGCCAGCAGCTTAACCTTCCGCGAGACCCAGTACTTC.

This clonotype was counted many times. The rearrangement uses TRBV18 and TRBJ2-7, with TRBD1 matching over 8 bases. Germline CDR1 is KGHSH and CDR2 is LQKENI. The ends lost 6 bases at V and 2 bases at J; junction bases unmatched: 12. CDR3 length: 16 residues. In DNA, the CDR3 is TGTGCCAGCTCCCTGCGGTGGGGACAGGACCCCTACGAGCAGTACGTC. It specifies CASSLRWGQDPYEQYV.

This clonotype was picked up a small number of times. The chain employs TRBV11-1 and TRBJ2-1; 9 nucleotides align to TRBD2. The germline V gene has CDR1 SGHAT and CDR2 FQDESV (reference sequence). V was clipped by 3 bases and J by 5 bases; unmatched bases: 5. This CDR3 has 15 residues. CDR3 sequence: CASSFLAGLDNEQFF. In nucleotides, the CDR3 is TGTGCCAGCAGCTTCCTAGCGGGGCTCGACAATGAGCAGTTCTTC.

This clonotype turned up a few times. Written as DNA, the CDR3 is TGTGCCAGCAGCAACCGGACAGCGAACACCGGGGAGCTGTTTTTT. It translates to CASSNRTANTGELFF. The chain couples TRBV21-1 to TRBJ2-2; the DNA was not compared with TRBD1, the D call given in the table. TRBV21-1 is assigned pseudogene status. CDR3 length: 15 residues.

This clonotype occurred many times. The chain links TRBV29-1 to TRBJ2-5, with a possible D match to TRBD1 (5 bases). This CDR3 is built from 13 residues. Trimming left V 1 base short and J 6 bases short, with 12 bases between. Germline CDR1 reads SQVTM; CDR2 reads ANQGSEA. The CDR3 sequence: CSVEVMGQKTQYF. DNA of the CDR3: TGCAGCGTTGAAGTTATGGGGCAGAAGACCCAGTACTTC.

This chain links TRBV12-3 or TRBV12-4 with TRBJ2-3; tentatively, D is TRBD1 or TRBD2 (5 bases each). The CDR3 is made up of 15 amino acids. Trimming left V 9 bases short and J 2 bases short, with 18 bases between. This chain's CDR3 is CASRLGDVPTDTQYF. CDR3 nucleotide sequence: TGTGCCAGTAGGCTGGGGGACGTCCCCACAGATACGCAGTATTTT.

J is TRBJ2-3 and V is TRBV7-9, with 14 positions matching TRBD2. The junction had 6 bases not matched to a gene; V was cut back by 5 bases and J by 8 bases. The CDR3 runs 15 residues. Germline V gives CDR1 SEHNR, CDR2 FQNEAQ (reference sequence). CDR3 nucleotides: TGTGCCAGCAGCCGACTAGCGGGGGGGCTTGGTACGCAGTATTTT. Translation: CASSRLAGGLGTQYF. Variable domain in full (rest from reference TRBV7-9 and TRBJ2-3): DTGVSQNPRHKITKRGQNVTFRCDPISEHNRLYWYRQTLGQGPEFLTYFQNEAQLEKSRLLSDRFSAERPKGSFSTLEIQRTEQGDSAMYLCASSRLAGGLGTQYFGPGTRLTVL.

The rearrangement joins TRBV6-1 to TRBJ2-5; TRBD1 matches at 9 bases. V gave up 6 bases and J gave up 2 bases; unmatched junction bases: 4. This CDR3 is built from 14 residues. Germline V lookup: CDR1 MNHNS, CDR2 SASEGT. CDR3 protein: CASRKGTGQETQYF. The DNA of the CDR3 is TGTGCCAGCAGAAAAGGGACAGGGCAAGAGACCCAGTACTTC.

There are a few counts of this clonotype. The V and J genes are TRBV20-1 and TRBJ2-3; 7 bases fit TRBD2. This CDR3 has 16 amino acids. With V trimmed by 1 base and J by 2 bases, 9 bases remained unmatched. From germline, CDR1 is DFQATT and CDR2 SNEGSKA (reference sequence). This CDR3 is CSARARVGGFTDTQYF. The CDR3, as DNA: TGCAGTGCTAGAGCTCGAGTCGGGGGGTTCACAGATACGCAGTATTTT.

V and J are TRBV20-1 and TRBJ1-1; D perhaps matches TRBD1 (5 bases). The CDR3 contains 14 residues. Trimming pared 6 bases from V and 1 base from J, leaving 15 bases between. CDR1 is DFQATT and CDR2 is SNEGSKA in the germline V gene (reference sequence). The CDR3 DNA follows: TGCAGTGCCACCCGCGGGGCGGGGAACACTGAAGCTTTCTTT. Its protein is CSATRGAGNTEAFF.

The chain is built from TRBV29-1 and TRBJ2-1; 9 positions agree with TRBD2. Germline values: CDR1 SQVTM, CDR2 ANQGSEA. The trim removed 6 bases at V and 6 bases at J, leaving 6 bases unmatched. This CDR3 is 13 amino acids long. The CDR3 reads CSVLPGLANEQFF. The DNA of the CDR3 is TGCAGCGTCCTCCCGGGACTAGCCAATGAGCAGTTCTTC.

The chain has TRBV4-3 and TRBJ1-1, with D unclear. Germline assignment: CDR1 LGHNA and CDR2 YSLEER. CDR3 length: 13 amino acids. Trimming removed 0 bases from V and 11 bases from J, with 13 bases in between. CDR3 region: CASSQEQAVVAFF. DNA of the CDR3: TGCGCCAGCAGCCAAGAGCAAGCGGTGGTTGCTTTCTTT.

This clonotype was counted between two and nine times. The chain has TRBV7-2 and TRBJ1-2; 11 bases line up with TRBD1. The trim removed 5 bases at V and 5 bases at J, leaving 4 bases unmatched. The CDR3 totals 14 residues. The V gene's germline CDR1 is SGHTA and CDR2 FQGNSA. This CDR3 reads CASSTGQGAYGYTF. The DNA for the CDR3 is TGTGCCAGCAGCACCGGACAGGGGGCATATGGCTACACCTTC.

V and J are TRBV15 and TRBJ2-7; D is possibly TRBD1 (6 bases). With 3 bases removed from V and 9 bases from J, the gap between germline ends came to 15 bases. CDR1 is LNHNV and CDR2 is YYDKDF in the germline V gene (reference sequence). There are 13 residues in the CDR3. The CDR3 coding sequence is TGTGCCACCAGCAGCGACAGGTTCGTCGGGCAGTACGTC. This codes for CATSSDRFVGQYV.

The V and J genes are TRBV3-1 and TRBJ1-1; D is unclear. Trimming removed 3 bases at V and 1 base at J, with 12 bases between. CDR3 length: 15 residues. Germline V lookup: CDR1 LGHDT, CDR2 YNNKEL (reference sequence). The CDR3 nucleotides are TGTGCCAGCAGCCAGGACGTGGACGGGAACACTGAAGCTTTCTTT. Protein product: CASSQDVDGNTEAFF.

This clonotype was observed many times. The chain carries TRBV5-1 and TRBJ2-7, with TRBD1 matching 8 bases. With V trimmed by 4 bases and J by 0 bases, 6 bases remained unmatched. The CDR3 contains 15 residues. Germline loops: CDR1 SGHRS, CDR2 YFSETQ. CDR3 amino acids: CASSRTGGSSYEQYF. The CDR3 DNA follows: TGCGCCAGCAGCAGAACAGGGGGGTCCTCCTACGAGCAGTACTTC.